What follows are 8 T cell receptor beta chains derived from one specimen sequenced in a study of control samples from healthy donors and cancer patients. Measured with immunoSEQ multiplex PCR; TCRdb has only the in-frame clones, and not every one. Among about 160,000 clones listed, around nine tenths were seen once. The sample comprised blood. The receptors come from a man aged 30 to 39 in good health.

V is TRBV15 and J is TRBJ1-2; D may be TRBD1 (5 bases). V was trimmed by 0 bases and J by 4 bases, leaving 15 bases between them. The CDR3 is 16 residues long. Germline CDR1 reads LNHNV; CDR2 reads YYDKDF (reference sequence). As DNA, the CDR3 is TGTGCCACCAGCAGAGATGGTGGCCAGGGCGGCTATGGCTACACCTTC. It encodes CATSRDGGQGGYGYTF. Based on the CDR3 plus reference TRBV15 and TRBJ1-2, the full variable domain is DAMVIQNPRYQVTQFGKPVTLSCSQTLNHNVMYWYQQKSSQAPKLLFHYYDKDFNNEADTPDNFQSRRPNTSFCFLDIRSPGLGDTAMYLCATSRDGGQGGYGYTFGSGTRLTVV.

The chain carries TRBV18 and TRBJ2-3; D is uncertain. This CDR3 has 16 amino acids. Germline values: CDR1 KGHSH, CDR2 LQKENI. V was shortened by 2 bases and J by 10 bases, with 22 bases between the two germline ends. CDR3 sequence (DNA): TGTGCCAGCTCACCAGGTGGGCAGGTCAGCTTCGTGGCGCAGTATTTT. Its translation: CASSPGGQVSFVAQYF.

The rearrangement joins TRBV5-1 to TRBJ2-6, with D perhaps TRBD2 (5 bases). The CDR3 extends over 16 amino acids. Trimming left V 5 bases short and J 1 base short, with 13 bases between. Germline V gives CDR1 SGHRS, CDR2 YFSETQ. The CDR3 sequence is CASREEGYSGANVLTF. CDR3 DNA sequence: TGCGCCAGCAGGGAAGAGGGTTATTCTGGGGCCAACGTCCTGACTTTC.

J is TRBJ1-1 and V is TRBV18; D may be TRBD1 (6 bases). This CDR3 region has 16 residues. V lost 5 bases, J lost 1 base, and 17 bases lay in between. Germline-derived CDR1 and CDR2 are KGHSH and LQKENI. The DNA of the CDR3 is TGTGCCAGCTCAGACCAGGGGTCCTTAGGGAACACTGAAGCTTTCTTT. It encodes CASSDQGSLGNTEAFF.

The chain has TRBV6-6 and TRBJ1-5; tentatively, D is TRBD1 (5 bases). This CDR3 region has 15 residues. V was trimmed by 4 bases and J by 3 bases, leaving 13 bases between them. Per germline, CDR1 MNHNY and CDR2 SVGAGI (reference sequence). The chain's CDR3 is CASSSAGGTNQPQHF. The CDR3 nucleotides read TGTGCCAGCAGTTCCGCGGGGGGTACCAATCAGCCCCAGCATTTT.

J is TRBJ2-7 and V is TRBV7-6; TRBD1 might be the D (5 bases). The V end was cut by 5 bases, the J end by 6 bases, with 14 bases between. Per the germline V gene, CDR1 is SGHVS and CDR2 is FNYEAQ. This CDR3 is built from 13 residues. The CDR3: CASSQAQGIEQYF. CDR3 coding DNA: TGTGCCAGCAGCCAGGCCCAGGGAATCGAGCAGTACTTC. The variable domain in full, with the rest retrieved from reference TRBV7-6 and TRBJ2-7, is GAGVSQSPRYKVTKRGQDVALRCDPISGHVSLYWYRQALGQGPEFLTYFNYEAQQDKSGLPNDRFSAERPEGSISTLTIQRTEQRDSAMYRCASSQAQGIEQYFGPGTRLTVT.

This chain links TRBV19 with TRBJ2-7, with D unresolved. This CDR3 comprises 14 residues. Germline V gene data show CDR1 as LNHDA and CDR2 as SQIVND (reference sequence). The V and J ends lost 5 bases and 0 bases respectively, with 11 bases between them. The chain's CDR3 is CASSRRLDSYEQYF. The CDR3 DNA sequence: TGTGCCAGTAGTCGCCGACTCGACTCCTACGAGCAGTACTTC.

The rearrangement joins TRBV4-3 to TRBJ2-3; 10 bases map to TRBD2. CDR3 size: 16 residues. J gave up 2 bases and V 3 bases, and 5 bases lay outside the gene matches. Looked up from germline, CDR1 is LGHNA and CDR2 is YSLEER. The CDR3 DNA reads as TGCGCCAGCAGCCAGTTAGCGGGAGGCCCCACAGATACGCAGTATTTT. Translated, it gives CASSQLAGGPTDTQYF.